This T cell receptor (beta chain) was documented in a study of blood T cell repertoires in COVID-19. Assay: immunoSEQ multiplex PCR; the TCRdb copy retains only in-frame clones and omits some. The sample includes some 320,000 clones, under 90% seen only once; the top ten take 5.2%. The CDR3 consists of 12 residues. Trimming pared 6 bases from V and 3 bases from J, leaving 10 bases between. Germline CDR1 reads SGHRS; CDR2 reads YFSETQ. Ages ranged from about 18 to 89 years, with residence in fewer than 25 US areas. Participants' own reports of clinical history determined their cohort assignment. The specimen was PBMCs or T cells enriched from blood (not recorded which). This chain links TRBV5-1 with TRBJ2-7; D gene ambiguous. The clonotype comes from a man aged 55 to 69 who had recovered from COVID-19. The CDR3 DNA reads TGCGCCAGCAACGAGAACGACTACGAGCAGTACTTC. This sequence encodes CASNENDYEQYF.